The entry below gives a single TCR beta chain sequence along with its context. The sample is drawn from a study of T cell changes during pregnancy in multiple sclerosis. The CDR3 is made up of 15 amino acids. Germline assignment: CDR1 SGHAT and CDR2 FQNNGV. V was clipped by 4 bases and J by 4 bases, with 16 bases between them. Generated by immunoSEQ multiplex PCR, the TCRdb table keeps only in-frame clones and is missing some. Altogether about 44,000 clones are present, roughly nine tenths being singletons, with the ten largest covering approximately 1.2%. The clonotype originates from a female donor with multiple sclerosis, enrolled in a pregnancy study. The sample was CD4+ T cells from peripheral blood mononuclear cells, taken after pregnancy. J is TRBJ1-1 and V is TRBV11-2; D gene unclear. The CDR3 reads CASSSMMTEITEAFF. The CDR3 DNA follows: TGTGCCAGCAGCTCCATGATGACGGAGATCACTGAAGCTTTCTTT.